The entry that follows covers one T cell receptor beta chain sequence. Assay: immunoSEQ multiplex PCR; the TCRdb copy retains only in-frame clones and omits some. The top ten hold more than 0.3% of the sample, which has 600,000 or so clones, 98% seen once. The sample is drawn from a study of shared clonotypes between healthy human individuals. Across the study: The cohort comprised a couple of women and a few men. Their ages spanned 18 to 49 years. The plates for each donor numbered three CD4 naive, three CD4 memory, two CD8 naive and one CD8 memory.

This CDR3 contains 14 residues. Germline V gives CDR1 MDHEN, CDR2 SYDVKM. V was shortened by 4 bases and J by 2 bases, with 11 bases between the two germline ends. CD8 cells regarded as naive lacked CD45RO, were positively chosen for CCR7, and omitted terminally differentiated effector memory CD45RA+ cells. Sample: naive CD8+ T cells sorted from blood. The chain is built from TRBV28 and TRBJ1-2, with D possibly being TRBD1 (6 bases). This sequence originates from a man in his thirties or forties in good health. CDR3 sequence: CASSSVQGNYGYTF. The CDR3 coding sequence is TGTGCCAGCAGTTCAGTTCAGGGGAACTATGGCTACACCTTC.